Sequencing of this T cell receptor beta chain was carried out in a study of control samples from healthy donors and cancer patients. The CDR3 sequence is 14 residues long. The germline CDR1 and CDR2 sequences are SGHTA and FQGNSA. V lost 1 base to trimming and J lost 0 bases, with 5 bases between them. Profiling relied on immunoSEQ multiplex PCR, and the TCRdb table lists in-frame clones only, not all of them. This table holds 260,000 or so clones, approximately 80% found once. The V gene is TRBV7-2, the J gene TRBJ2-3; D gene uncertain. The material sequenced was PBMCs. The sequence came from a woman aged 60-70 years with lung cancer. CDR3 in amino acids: CASSLGWSTDTQYF. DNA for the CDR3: TGTGCCAGCAGCTTAGGGTGGAGCACAGATACGCAGTATTTT. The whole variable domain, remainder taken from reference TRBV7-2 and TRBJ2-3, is GAGVSQSPSNKVTEKGKDVELRCDPISGHTALYWYRQSLGQGLEFLIYFQGNSAPDKSGLPSDRFSAERTGGSVSTLTIQRTQQEDSAVYLCASSLGWSTDTQYFGPGTRLTVL.